The T cell receptor beta chain described here comes from a study of T cells in localized non-small cell lung cancer. Findings and limits, study-wide: There was higher T cell clonality in uninvolved adjacent lung than in tumor, and it was highest there.

Clones were sequenced by immunoSEQ multiplex PCR, and TCRdb holds only the in-frame ones, with some missing. Among tens of thousands of clones listed, just over 90% were seen once. Regarding this clone: Its antigen is undetermined.

The CDR3 length is 12 residues. Between the trimmed V and J ends, which lost 7 bases and 6 bases, there was a span of 13 bases. The sample in question was peripheral blood, obtained before any cancer treatment. V gene TRBV6-7 combines with J gene TRBJ2-7; D unclear. TRBV6-7 carries the ORF label, with uncertain function. This receptor was identified in a man aged 35 to 70 with stage I lung adenocarcinoma. CDR3 nucleotides: TGTGCCAGCAATGGAGCTGCCGGCGAGCAGTACTTC. It codes for CASNGAAGEQYF.